A selection of T cell receptor beta chains follows, all from one sample in a study of blood T cells in healthy people across ages. One entry per CDR3 protein, called by TCRdb with MiXCR from the 5' RACE reads. The sample lists just over 1 million distinct CDR3 sequences; around 43% were seen once. The sequenced material came from blood. The receptors here all came from a woman aged 55-69 years in good health. Each CDR3 is given with its conserved first and last residue. D genes are given only for firm matches. The size entry is marked missing in some rows and otherwise reads once, few, many or a size class.

clone_size: NA
j_call: TRBJ2-1
v_call: TRBV3-1
d_call: TRBD2
cdr3_nt: TGTGCCAGCAGCCAAGATAAGCCTAGCGGGAGGTCTCTTGAGCAGTTCTTC
cdr3_aa: CASSQDKPSGRSLEQFF

clone_size: few
j_call: TRBJ2-1
v_call: TRBV4-1
d_call: NA
cdr3_nt: TGCGCCAGCAGCCAAGATCCAGCAGGGGGGGACAATGAGCAGTTCTTC
cdr3_aa: CASSQDPAGGDNEQFF

clone_size: many
j_call: TRBJ2-3
v_call: TRBV20-1
d_call: NA
cdr3_nt: TGCAGTGCTAGAGATAGACCCGCCAGAGATACGCAGTATTTT
cdr3_aa: CSARDRPARDTQYF

clone_size: NA
j_call: TRBJ1-2
v_call: TRBV5-1
d_call: NA
cdr3_nt: TGCGCCAGCAGCTTGGGAGCAACGGGGCCCTATGGCTACACCTTC
cdr3_aa: CASSLGATGPYGYTF

clone_size: NA
j_call: TRBJ2-7
v_call: TRBV7-2
d_call: TRBD2
cdr3_nt: TGTGCCAGCAGCTCTCTAGCGGGAAATGAGCAGTACTTC
cdr3_aa: CASSSLAGNEQYF

clone_size: few
j_call: TRBJ2-1
v_call: TRBV5-1
d_call: TRBD2
cdr3_nt: TGCGCCAGCAGCTTGGCGGTAGCGGGAGATGGTGAGCAGTTCTTC
cdr3_aa: CASSLAVAGDGEQFF

clone_size: NA
j_call: TRBJ2-7
v_call: TRBV6-6
d_call: NA
cdr3_nt: TGTGCCAGCAGTTATTTGGGCAGTCGGGAGCAGTACTTC
cdr3_aa: CASSYLGSREQYF

clone_size: NA
j_call: TRBJ2-3
v_call: TRBV28
d_call: NA
cdr3_nt: TGTGCCAGCCGGACAGAACAACGCACAAATACGCAGTATTTT
cdr3_aa: CASRTEQRTNTQYF

clone_size: NA
j_call: TRBJ1-2
v_call: TRBV6-5
d_call: NA
cdr3_nt: TGTGCCAGCAGAATCAGGCTTGGGGATGGCTACACCTTC
cdr3_aa: CASRIRLGDGYTF

clone_size: few
j_call: TRBJ2-3
v_call: TRBV5-1
d_call: TRBD1
cdr3_nt: TGCGCCAGCAGCGGAACAGGGGTCCTCACAGATACGCAGTATTTT
cdr3_aa: CASSGTGVLTDTQYF

clone_size: NA
j_call: TRBJ2-1
v_call: TRBV20-1
d_call: NA
cdr3_nt: TGCAGTGCCACCACGGGTCTCGGATACAATGAGCAGTTCTTC
cdr3_aa: CSATTGLGYNEQFF

clone_size: few
j_call: TRBJ2-5
v_call: TRBV9
d_call: NA
cdr3_nt: TGTGCCAGCAGCACCCAAGAAGAGACCCAGTACTTC
cdr3_aa: CASSTQEETQYF

clone_size: NA
j_call: TRBJ2-5
v_call: TRBV20-1
d_call: NA
cdr3_nt: TGCAGTGCTAGATCTTGGAGCCAAGAGACCCAGTACTTC
cdr3_aa: CSARSWSQETQYF

clone_size: NA
j_call: TRBJ2-2
v_call: TRBV15
d_call: NA
cdr3_nt: TGTGCCACCAGCAGAGCAGGTGGTCGGGGGGAGCTGTTTTTT
cdr3_aa: CATSRAGGRGELFF

clone_size: few
j_call: TRBJ2-5
v_call: TRBV6-1
d_call: TRBD1
cdr3_nt: TGTGCCAGCAGTGACGACAGGGCGTACCAAGAGACCCAGTACTTC
cdr3_aa: CASSDDRAYQETQYF

clone_size: NA
j_call: TRBJ2-7
v_call: TRBV7-9
d_call: NA
cdr3_nt: TGTGCCAGCAGCTTTTCCGAGACAGACTCCTACGAGCAGTACTTC
cdr3_aa: CASSFSETDSYEQYF

clone_size: NA
j_call: TRBJ2-3
v_call: TRBV12-3/TRBV12-4
d_call: NA
cdr3_nt: TGTGCCAGCAGGGTTTTTGGAATGACCACAGATACGCAGTATTTT
cdr3_aa: CASRVFGMTTDTQYF

clone_size: NA
j_call: TRBJ2-7
v_call: TRBV20-1
d_call: NA
cdr3_nt: TGCAGTGCTAGAGTAGGCCAGCGCTCTGGCGAGCAGTACTTC
cdr3_aa: CSARVGQRSGEQYF

clone_size: few
j_call: TRBJ2-7
v_call: TRBV12-3/TRBV12-4
d_call: TRBD2
cdr3_nt: TGTGCCAGCAGACCGACTAGCGGGATCTACGAGCAGTACTTC
cdr3_aa: CASRPTSGIYEQYF

clone_size: NA
j_call: TRBJ2-7
v_call: TRBV3-1
d_call: NA
cdr3_nt: TGTGCCAGCAGCCAAGATAGGGCTAGGCAACTGGTTCACGAGCAGTACTTC
cdr3_aa: CASSQDRARQLVHEQYF

clone_size: NA
j_call: TRBJ1-2
v_call: TRBV7-2
d_call: NA
cdr3_nt: TGTGCCAGCAGCTTAGTTGGGGACAATGCGTATGGCTACACCTTC
cdr3_aa: CASSLVGDNAYGYTF

clone_size: few
j_call: TRBJ2-1
v_call: TRBV5-6
d_call: NA
cdr3_nt: TGTGCCAGCAGCCCCGGGGACTATGAGCAGTTCTTC
cdr3_aa: CASSPGDYEQFF

clone_size: NA
j_call: TRBJ2-1
v_call: TRBV2
d_call: TRBD2
cdr3_nt: TGTGCCAGCGTGGCGCGGGAGGGCTCCTACAATGAGCAGTTCTTC
cdr3_aa: CASVAREGSYNEQFF

clone_size: NA
j_call: TRBJ2-3
v_call: TRBV4-1
d_call: NA
cdr3_nt: TGCGCCAGCAGCCAGGCATATGTAGCCGGGAGCACAGATACGCAGTATTTT
cdr3_aa: CASSQAYVAGSTDTQYF

clone_size: NA
j_call: TRBJ2-3
v_call: TRBV24-1
d_call: TRBD2
cdr3_nt: TGTGCCACCAGTACGACTAGCGGATACACAGATACGCAGTATTTT
cdr3_aa: CATSTTSGYTDTQYF

clone_size: NA
j_call: TRBJ2-7
v_call: TRBV20-1
d_call: TRBD2
cdr3_nt: TGCAGTGCTGGCCCGCCGGCTAGCGGGATCTACGAGCAGTACTTC
cdr3_aa: CSAGPPASGIYEQYF

clone_size: many
j_call: TRBJ2-7
v_call: TRBV29-1
d_call: TRBD2
cdr3_nt: TGCAGCGTTGAAGATCGGACTAGCGGGAGCTACGAGCAGTACTTC
cdr3_aa: CSVEDRTSGSYEQYF

clone_size: NA
j_call: TRBJ2-3
v_call: TRBV20-1
d_call: NA
cdr3_nt: TGCAGTGCTAGTAAGGCGACAGTGAGCACAGATACGCAGTATTTT
cdr3_aa: CSASKATVSTDTQYF

clone_size: NA
j_call: TRBJ1-1
v_call: TRBV2
d_call: NA
cdr3_nt: TGTGCCAGCAGGACGACACCCCTGGACACTGAAGCTTTCTTT
cdr3_aa: CASRTTPLDTEAFF

clone_size: once
j_call: TRBJ2-7
v_call: TRBV9
d_call: NA
cdr3_nt: TGTGCCAGCAGCCCCGGGAGAGCAAGCGAGCAGTACTTC
cdr3_aa: CASSPGRASEQYF

clone_size: few
j_call: TRBJ2-3
v_call: TRBV20-1
d_call: NA
cdr3_nt: TGCAGTGCTAGACCCGTCTCCGGGACTCCGGGTACGCAGTATTTT
cdr3_aa: CSARPVSGTPGTQYF

clone_size: NA
j_call: TRBJ2-7
v_call: TRBV5-1
d_call: NA
cdr3_nt: TGTGCCAGCACCGGGGACTACGAGCAGTACTTC
cdr3_aa: CASTGDYEQYF

clone_size: few
j_call: TRBJ2-3
v_call: TRBV7-2
d_call: TRBD2
cdr3_nt: TGTGCCAGCAGCCTTATTCCGGGACTAGCGAGCACAGATACGCAGTATTTT
cdr3_aa: CASSLIPGLASTDTQYF

clone_size: NA
j_call: TRBJ2-1
v_call: TRBV29-1
d_call: TRBD2
cdr3_nt: TGCAGCGTCCCCAGTAGCGGGAGCTACAATAAGCAGTTCTTC
cdr3_aa: CSVPSSGSYNKQFF

clone_size: NA
j_call: TRBJ2-3
v_call: TRBV29-1
d_call: TRBD2
cdr3_nt: TGCAGCGTTGAACCTTTGGCAGGGGGCACGACTAGCGGGGCCACAGATACGCAGTATTTT
cdr3_aa: CSVEPLAGGTTSGATDTQYF

clone_size: NA
j_call: TRBJ2-6
v_call: TRBV27
d_call: NA
cdr3_nt: TGTGCCAGCAGTTTTGTCGCAGGCTCTGGGGCCAACGTCCTGACTTTT
cdr3_aa: CASSFVAGSGANVLTF

clone_size: NA
j_call: TRBJ1-2
v_call: TRBV5-1
d_call: TRBD1
cdr3_nt: TGCGCCAGCAGCTTGGCCGGACAGGACATCTATGGCTACACCTTC
cdr3_aa: CASSLAGQDIYGYTF

clone_size: NA
j_call: TRBJ2-7
v_call: TRBV6-6
d_call: NA
cdr3_nt: TGTGCCAGCAGCCCGACCGCGGGGAGCCGCTACGAGCAGTACTTC
cdr3_aa: CASSPTAGSRYEQYF

clone_size: few
j_call: TRBJ2-3
v_call: TRBV4-2
d_call: TRBD2
cdr3_nt: TGTGCCAGCAGCCAAGCGGGAGGGCCTGCAGATACGCAGTATTTT
cdr3_aa: CASSQAGGPADTQYF

clone_size: NA
j_call: TRBJ2-1
v_call: TRBV10-3
d_call: NA
cdr3_nt: TGTGCCATGGCGTCCTCCTACAATGAGCAGTTCTTC
cdr3_aa: CAMASSYNEQFF

clone_size: NA
j_call: TRBJ2-1
v_call: TRBV7-8
d_call: NA
cdr3_nt: TGTGCCAGCAGCCATCGTATGGGGGGCTTTACCTACAATGAGCAGTTCTTC
cdr3_aa: CASSHRMGGFTYNEQFF

clone_size: NA
j_call: TRBJ2-7
v_call: TRBV6-5
d_call: NA
cdr3_nt: TGTGCCAGCAGTTATCTCGGGGGGCCCAACGAGCAGTACTTC
cdr3_aa: CASSYLGGPNEQYF

clone_size: NA
j_call: TRBJ2-3
v_call: TRBV25-1
d_call: NA
cdr3_nt: TGTGCCAGCAGTGAGCCGCGGCGGAGTATCACAGATACGCAGTATTTT
cdr3_aa: CASSEPRRSITDTQYF

clone_size: NA
j_call: TRBJ2-3
v_call: TRBV29-1
d_call: TRBD1
cdr3_nt: TGCAGCGTTAAGACGGTGACACAGGGGGTCACAGATACGCAGTATTTT
cdr3_aa: CSVKTVTQGVTDTQYF

clone_size: NA
j_call: TRBJ2-1
v_call: TRBV4-2
d_call: TRBD2
cdr3_nt: TGTGCCAGCAGCCAAGGACTAGCGGGACCGAAAGCCGCCTCCTACAATGAGCAGTTCTTC
cdr3_aa: CASSQGLAGPKAASYNEQFF

clone_size: NA
j_call: TRBJ2-7
v_call: TRBV12-3/TRBV12-4
d_call: TRBD2
cdr3_nt: TGTGCCAGCAGTTTGGGCAACGGGGGGAAATCCTACGAGCAGTACTTC
cdr3_aa: CASSLGNGGKSYEQYF

clone_size: few
j_call: TRBJ1-2
v_call: TRBV6-2/TRBV6-3
d_call: TRBD1
cdr3_nt: TGTGCCAGCATGGGGACAGACTATGGCTACACCTTC
cdr3_aa: CASMGTDYGYTF

clone_size: NA
j_call: TRBJ2-3
v_call: TRBV6-5
d_call: NA
cdr3_nt: TGTGCCAGCAGGGGGTCCGGAGATACGCAGTATTTT
cdr3_aa: CASRGSGDTQYF

clone_size: NA
j_call: TRBJ1-2
v_call: TRBV20-1
d_call: NA
cdr3_nt: TGCAGTGCACCGTCGGCAGGCACTAACTATGGCTACACCTTC
cdr3_aa: CSAPSAGTNYGYTF

clone_size: NA
j_call: TRBJ2-7
v_call: TRBV25-1
d_call: NA
cdr3_nt: TGTGCCACTTCCCGGTCCTACGAGCAGTACTTC
cdr3_aa: CATSRSYEQYF

clone_size: NA
j_call: TRBJ2-4
v_call: TRBV27
d_call: TRBD2
cdr3_nt: TGTGCCAGCAGTTTATCCCCCGCGAGGGCGGGGGGTAAAAACATTCAGTACTTC
cdr3_aa: CASSLSPARAGGKNIQYF

clone_size: NA
j_call: TRBJ1-1
v_call: TRBV9
d_call: NA
cdr3_nt: TGTGCCAGCAGCACTAGCCTCAGGAACACTGAAGCTTTCTTT
cdr3_aa: CASSTSLRNTEAFF

clone_size: NA
j_call: TRBJ2-5
v_call: TRBV29-1
d_call: NA
cdr3_nt: TGCAGCGTTGAAGATCTCCAACCAGGAGTTGAGCAGTACTTC
cdr3_aa: CSVEDLQPGVEQYF

clone_size: few
j_call: TRBJ1-2
v_call: TRBV4-2
d_call: TRBD1
cdr3_nt: TGTGCCAGCAGCCAATACGACAGGGCGCGGGGCTACACCTTC
cdr3_aa: CASSQYDRARGYTF

clone_size: NA
j_call: TRBJ1-2
v_call: TRBV12-3/TRBV12-4
d_call: NA
cdr3_nt: TGTGCCAGCAACCCCACCGGACGCCGGTATGGCTACACCTTC
cdr3_aa: CASNPTGRRYGYTF